This T cell receptor beta chain derives from a study of blood T cell repertoires in COVID-19. Germline-derived CDR1 and CDR2 are MDHEN and SYDVKM. V was shortened by 3 bases and J by 5 bases, with 10 bases between the two germline ends. The CDR3 loop spans 13 amino acids. Profiled with immunoSEQ multiplex PCR; TCRdb holds only in-frame clones, not every one. The sample lists about 250,000 clones, about nine tenths occurring once. Material: PBMCs or T cells enriched from blood (not recorded which). V gene TRBV28 combines with J gene TRBJ1-2; D is unresolved. The TCR originated in a man between 18 and 35 years old who had recovered from COVID-19. The DNA for the CDR3 is TGTGCCAGCAGTTTGAGTTTGTCGTATGGCTACACCTTC. Its translation is CASSLSLSYGYTF.